The T cell receptor (beta chain) described here comes from a study of T cell responses to AZD1222 COVID-19 vaccine. Study conclusions and caveats: It was only after the peak T cell response that any repertoires were sampled.

In regard to this clone: Its antigen is not known.

The data were produced by immunoSEQ multiplex PCR, yet TCRdb's version contains in-frame clones alone and is incomplete. Of over 110,000 clones listed, approximately 94% are singletons. The germline V gene encodes CDR1 DFQATT and CDR2 SNEGSKA (reference sequence). This CDR3 has 11 amino acids. Trimming pared 6 bases from V and 4 bases from J, leaving 8 bases between. Material: peripheral blood, obtained on day 0 of AZD1222 vaccination. The V call is TRBV20-1, the J call TRBJ2-3; D unresolved. This sequence originates from an adult in good health. The CDR3 region has the DNA TGCAGTGCGGGTCTGTCAGATACGCAGTATTTT. Amino acid sequence: CSAGLSDTQYF.